The clone carrying this T cell receptor beta chain was picked up one time. Its antigen is currently unknown. This sample is part of a study of shared clonotypes between healthy human individuals. General study results and limits: Non-shared clonotypes had lower generation probabilities than clonotypes shared by all four sorted-subset donors.

Profiling relied on immunoSEQ multiplex PCR, and the TCRdb table lists in-frame clones only, not all of them. This repertoire shows 2 million to 3 million clones, 93% found once; its top ten account for more than 0.35%. The germline V gene encodes CDR1 SGHRS and CDR2 YFSETQ. Trimming left V 0 bases short and J 0 bases short, with 7 bases between. The CDR3 totals 16 residues. This chain uses TRBV5-1 with TRBJ2-6; D is possibly TRBD2 (6 bases). The clonotype was recovered from a young man in good health. Some clones in this sample may be carry-over from other donors' samples. Sequencing used naive CD4+ T cells from PBMCs. Subset denoted: CD45RA+ positively selected. CDR3 coding DNA: TGCGCCAGCAGCTTGGAGCGGGCCTCTGGGGCCAACGTCCTGACTTTC. It codes for CASSLERASGANVLTF.